Below, 17 T cell receptor beta chains from the same sample are listed, as sequenced in a study of Ad26.COV2.S vaccination and SARS-CoV-2 variants. Measured with immunoSEQ multiplex PCR; TCRdb has only the in-frame clones, and not every one. The sample records hundreds of thousands of clones, about 88% being singletons. The treatment: some 20 received Ad26.COV2.S at low or high dose, single or two shots; 5 received placebo; per-sample allocation not given. Sampling occurred on day 63 after the first vaccine or placebo injection. The source was peripheral blood, collected in a trial of Ad26.COV2.S vaccine versus placebo. These TCRs come from a person between 18 and 65 years old who received the Ad26.COV2.S COVID-19 vaccine or a placebo.

V is TRBV6-1 and J is TRBJ1-2; D perhaps matches TRBD1 (5 bases). Germline V gene lookup returns CDR1 MNHNS and CDR2 SASEGT. CDR3 length equals 15 residues. V lost 1 base to trimming and J lost 3 bases, with 12 bases between them. CDR3 loop: CASSEGGVVYYGYTF. DNA for the CDR3: TGTGCCAGCAGTGAAGGGGGGGTTGTCTACTATGGCTACACCTTC.

The chain combines TRBV4-1 with TRBJ2-1; TRBD1 agrees at 7 bases. Germline lookup yields CDR1 MGHRA and CDR2 YSYEKL. The CDR3 has 18 residues. Losses at the gene ends were 0 bases for V and 2 bases for J; bases not matched to a gene: 10. Written as DNA, the CDR3 is TGCGCCAGCAGCCAAGAAGGGGGCTCAGTTGGGCCCTACAATGAGCAGTTCTTC. This sequence encodes CASSQEGGSVGPYNEQFF.

The chain is built from TRBV28 and TRBJ2-7; 8 positions agree with TRBD2. The germline V gene encodes CDR1 MDHEN and CDR2 SYDVKM. This CDR3 spans 15 amino acids. The ends lost 8 bases at V and 0 bases at J; junction bases unmatched: 9. CDR3 DNA sequence: TGTGCCAGCGCCATAGCGGGGAGGAGCTCCTACGAGCAGTACTTC. The encoded protein is CASAIAGRSSYEQYF.

The CDR3 DNA is TGTGCCAGCAGCTCCCGGGGGGGACGAAGAGAGACCCAGTACTTC. This sequence encodes CASSSRGGRRETQYF. The V and J genes are TRBV11-3 and TRBJ2-5; 8 positions agree with TRBD2. The CDR3 totals 15 residues. Germline assignment: CDR1 SGHNT and CDR2 YENEEA. J gave up 4 bases and V 4 bases, and 8 bases lay outside the gene matches.

This chain connects TRBV19 to TRBJ2-7, with D perhaps TRBD1 (6 bases). CDR1 LNHDA and CDR2 SQIVND come from the germline V gene (reference sequence). CDR3 length: 15 residues. Trimming left V 1 base short and J 3 bases short, with 13 bases between. The CDR3 loop reads CASSIVLGHLYEQYF. The CDR3 DNA reads as TGTGCCAGTAGTATAGTCCTGGGACACCTCTACGAGCAGTACTTC.

This chain connects TRBV28 to TRBJ1-6; unclear D gene. With 2 bases removed from V and 10 bases from J, the gap between germline ends came to 3 bases. The CDR3 is 11 residues long. CDR1 is MDHEN, CDR2 SYDVKM, per germline. This CDR3 is CASSLGSPLHF. CDR3 bases: TGTGCCAGCAGTTTAGGGTCACCCCTCCACTTT.

The V and J genes are TRBV4-3 and TRBJ1-6; perhaps TRBD1 as D (6 bases). The CDR3 spans 17 residues. Trimming removed 2 bases at V and 6 bases at J, with 17 bases between. Per germline, CDR1 LGHNA and CDR2 YSLEER. The CDR3 loop reads CASSQLGGGYGNSPLHF. CDR3 in DNA: TGCGCCAGCAGCCAACTAGGGGGGGGTTACGGTAATTCACCCCTCCACTTT.

J is TRBJ2-3 and V is TRBV5-1; D gene uncertain. This CDR3 comprises 15 residues. The germline gives CDR1 SGHRS, CDR2 YFSETQ. Trimming removed 1 base from V and 3 bases from J, with 12 bases in between. The CDR3 loop is CASSLNNGRTDTQYF. In DNA form, the CDR3 reads TGCGCCAGCAGCTTGAACAACGGAAGGACAGATACGCAGTATTTT. The complete variable domain, with remaining parts taken from reference TRBV5-1 and TRBJ2-3, reads KAGVTQTPRYLIKTRGQQVTLSCSPISGHRSVSWYQQTPGQGLQFLFEYFSETQRNKGNFPGRFSGRQFSNSRSEMNVSTLELGDSALYLCASSLNNGRTDTQYFGPGTRLTVL.

This chain connects TRBV10-3 to TRBJ1-3, with D tentatively TRBD1 (5 bases). The CDR3 has 13 amino acids. Germline V gene lookup returns CDR1 ENHRY and CDR2 SYGVKD. V dropped 6 bases and J dropped 0 bases, with 6 bases sitting between them. CDR3 sequence: CAIRDTSGNTIYF. The CDR3 coding sequence is TGTGCCATCAGGGACACCTCTGGAAACACCATATATTTT.

This clone was found a few times. The chain is built from TRBV27 and TRBJ1-2; TRBD1 agrees at 7 bases. Per the germline V gene, CDR1 is MNHEY and CDR2 is SMNVEV (reference sequence). This CDR3 is built from 12 residues. Trimming removed 6 bases from V and 7 bases from J; junction bases left unmatched: 5. The CDR3 sequence: CASSRGAGGYTF. In nucleotides, the CDR3 is TGTGCCAGCAGCAGGGGGGCGGGTGGCTACACCTTC.

The table lists this clone with a count of one. The chain carries TRBV9 and TRBJ2-3, with D possibly being TRBD2 (6 bases). The germline CDR1 and CDR2 sequences are SGDLS and YYNGEE. The CDR3 runs 17 residues. Trimming removed 4 bases from V and 0 bases from J, with 18 bases in between. CDR3 loop: CASSLDGSGSSTDTQYF. CDR3 DNA: TGTGCCAGCAGCTTAGACGGTAGCGGCAGCAGCACAGATACGCAGTATTTT.

This clone appeared once. The rearrangement uses TRBV4-1 and TRBJ2-1; 7 bases map to TRBD2. The J segment lost 8 bases and the V segment lost 5 bases, leaving 9 bases of the junction unmatched. Germline V gives CDR1 MGHRA, CDR2 YSYEKL. The CDR3 is 14 amino acids. The CDR3 spells CASSKGLLRDEQFF. The CDR3 DNA sequence: TGCGCCAGCAGCAAGGGACTACTGAGGGATGAGCAGTTCTTC.

The chain recombines TRBV2 with TRBJ2-5; D uncertain. This CDR3 is built from 13 residues. Trimming removed 3 bases at V and 7 bases at J, with 12 bases between. Looked up from germline, CDR1 is SNHLY and CDR2 is FYNNEI. The CDR3 loop reads CASSEVPSGTQYF. The CDR3 nucleotides read TGTGCCAGCAGTGAGGTTCCCTCAGGGACCCAGTACTTC.

Comments on this clone: The DNA is omitted, as the CDR3 cannot be located on it reliably, and the CDR3 follows TCRdb's listing. The V gene is TRBV5-4, the J gene TRBJ1-2. A total of 16 residues make up the CDR3, ends included. Germline V gene sequence: CDR1 SGHNT, CDR2 YYREEE (reference sequence). CDR3 in amino acids: CASSPPVAGSTSGYTF.

The chain carries TRBV18 and TRBJ1-2, with 9 bases aligning to TRBD1. Germline CDR1 is KGHSH and CDR2 is LQKENI. The CDR3 extends over 15 amino acids. With V trimmed by 5 bases and J by 7 bases, 11 bases remained unmatched. The CDR3 bases are TGTGCCAGCTCATACGCACAGGGGGCAGATGGTGGCTACACCTTC. The encoded protein is CASSYAQGADGGYTF.

The rearrangement links TRBV19 to TRBJ1-1, with TRBD1 matching 8 bases. The length of the CDR3 is 14 residues. Germline CDR1 reads LNHDA; CDR2 reads SQIVND (reference sequence). Unmatched junction bases numbered 5, after V lost 3 bases and J lost 5 bases. DNA of the CDR3: TGTGCCAGTAGTATGATCGACAGGGGTACTGAAGCTTTCTTT. Protein product: CASSMIDRGTEAFF.

The chain carries TRBV19 and TRBJ2-1; 9 positions match TRBD2. This CDR3 comprises 21 residues. CDR1 and CDR2 (germline): LNHDA, SQIVND (reference sequence). V was clipped by 0 bases and J by 0 bases; unmatched bases: 15. The CDR3 spells CASSIEGPLWKREVSYNEQFF. The CDR3 region has the DNA TGTGCCAGTAGTATAGAGGGACCCCTCTGGAAGCGGGAGGTCTCCTACAATGAGCAGTTCTTC.